This T cell receptor (beta chain) was documented in a study of vaccination effects on CD4 cells after COVID-19. Study at large: Subjects were given two BNT162b2 or mRNA-1273 vaccine doses.

Germline V gene sequence: CDR1 SGHRS, CDR2 YFSETQ. The CDR3 runs 17 residues. Between the trimmed V and J ends, which lost 2 bases and 0 bases, there was a span of 16 bases. Profiled with immunoSEQ multiplex PCR; TCRdb holds only in-frame clones, not every one. The table records 40,000 or so clones, approximately 74% of them present only once. Subsequent to a culture period of 10 days, CD4+ T cells were isolated. General observations from the study: The study dataset contains few convalescent patients and includes no early post-infection timepoints. Clones induced by infection and by vaccine showed marked clonal contraction late after vaccination.

Regarding this clone: As yet, its antigen is unknown.

This chain connects TRBV5-1 to TRBJ2-3; D gene ambiguous. This clonotype originated in a human donor who received a COVID-19 vaccine. The sequencing here drew on CD4+ T cells from PBMCs cultured without peptide, taken before COVID-19 vaccination. CDR3 bases: TGCGCCAGCAGCTTCCCCCAGAGGCGGAAAAGCACAGATACGCAGTATTTT. This encodes CASSFPQRRKSTDTQYF.